These 23 T cell receptor beta chains originate from one sample sequenced in a study of blood T cell repertoires in COVID-19. TCRdb's copy holds only in-frame clones and misses some; the assay was immunoSEQ multiplex PCR. The sample shows 200,000 or so clones, over 70% of them seen only once. Sequenced input: peripheral blood. The receptor set was obtained from a woman aged 70-85 years with acute or convalescent COVID-19.

This chain links TRBV3-1 (or the pseudogene TRBV3-2) with TRBJ1-4; 9 bases agree with TRBD1. Trimming cost V 4 bases and J 10 bases; bases outside gene matches: 4. This CDR3 region has 13 residues. Germline lookup yields CDR1 LGHDT and CDR2 YNNKEL (reference sequence). CDR3 sequence (DNA): TGTGCCAGCAGCCTGACAGGGGGGGGAAAACTGTTTTTT. As protein: CASSLTGGGKLFF.

The chain combines TRBV7-8 with TRBJ1-6; a possible D gene is TRBD1 (6 bases). CDR1 SGHVS and CDR2 FQNEAQ come from the germline V gene. Deletions cut 5 bases from V and 13 bases from J, with 15 bases between. The length of the CDR3 is 13 residues. The CDR3 spells CASSPRQEGPLHF. CDR3 nucleotide sequence: TGTGCCAGCAGCCCACGACAGGAAGGGCCCCTCCACTTT. The entire variable domain, with the rest obtained from reference TRBV7-8 and TRBJ1-6, is as follows: GAGVSQSPRYKVAKRGQDVALRCDPISGHVSLFWYQQALGQGPEFLTYFQNEAQLDKSGLPSDRFFAERPEGSVSTLKIQRTQQEDSAVYLCASSPRQEGPLHFGNGTRLTVT.

The V call is TRBV7-8, the J call TRBJ2-7; perhaps TRBD2 as D (5 bases). The CDR3 length is 15 residues. Germline CDR1 and CDR2: SGHVS and FQNEAQ. V dropped 2 bases and J dropped 1 base, with 12 bases sitting between them. The CDR3 coding sequence is TGTGCCAGCAGCTTACGGGCCGGAGGATCCTACGAGCAGTACTTC. This encodes CASSLRAGGSYEQYF.

The V and J genes are TRBV11-2 and TRBJ2-7, with 10 nucleotides matching TRBD1. The V and J ends lost 4 bases and 5 bases, in that order; junction bases with no gene match: 5. The CDR3 is 14 amino acids. Germline V lookup: CDR1 SGHAT, CDR2 FQNNGV. The chain's CDR3 is CASSWSGTGDEQYF. The CDR3, as DNA: TGTGCCAGCAGCTGGTCAGGGACAGGGGACGAGCAGTACTTC. Drawing the rest from reference TRBV11-2 and TRBJ2-7, the complete variable domain is EAGVAQSPRYKIIEKRQSVAFWCNPISGHATLYWYQQILGQGPKLLIQFQNNGVVDDSQLPKDRFSAERLKGVDSTLKIQPAKLEDSAVYLCASSWSGTGDEQYFGPGTRLTVT.

The CDR3 sequence: CASSASGTLGETQYF. For the CDR3, the DNA is TGCGCCAGCAGCGCGTCCGGGACTCTGGGAGAGACCCAGTACTTC. The chain combines TRBV5-1 with TRBJ2-5; TRBD2 is a possible D gene (6 bases). Between the trimmed V and J ends, which lost 4 bases and 4 bases, there was a span of 17 bases. This CDR3 spans 15 amino acids. Germline V lookup: CDR1 SGHRS, CDR2 YFSETQ.

The CDR3 spells CASTKTSGREETQYF. In nucleotides, the CDR3 is TGTGCCAGCACCAAGACTAGCGGGAGAGAGGAGACCCAGTACTTC. This chain links TRBV2 with TRBJ2-5, with 12 bases matching TRBD2. The CDR3 has 15 residues. Germline V lookup: CDR1 SNHLY, CDR2 FYNNEI. The junction had 8 bases not matched to a gene; V was cut back by 7 bases and J by 5 bases.

The chain carries TRBV27 and TRBJ1-1; no clear D. V lost 5 bases, J lost 4 bases, and 14 bases lay in between. Germline V lookup: CDR1 MNHEY, CDR2 SMNVEV (reference sequence). This CDR3 has 14 amino acids. In DNA form, the CDR3 reads TGTGCCAGCAGTCGGGTCCTGAGCGTCACTGAAGCTTTCTTT. Residues: CASSRVLSVTEAFF.

The chain uses TRBV10-3 and TRBJ2-3, with a tentative D call TRBD1 (6 bases). CDR1 and CDR2 from the germline V gene are ENHRY and SYGVKD. CDR3 length: 15 amino acids. Trimming removed 7 bases from V and 3 bases from J, with 17 bases in between. This CDR3 reads CAITARAGATDTQYF. DNA for the CDR3: TGTGCCATCACGGCTAGGGCAGGGGCAACAGATACGCAGTATTTT.

The V gene is TRBV11-3, the J gene TRBJ2-1; 8 bases line up with TRBD2. There are 15 residues in the CDR3. Germline V CDR1 and CDR2: SGHNT, YENEEA. V shed 5 bases, J shed 4 bases, and the junction held 7 bases outside the gene matches. CDR3 loop: CASSPIAGPYNEQFF. CDR3 sequence (DNA): TGTGCCAGCAGCCCAATAGCGGGACCTTACAATGAGCAGTTCTTC.

The chain recombines TRBV28 with TRBJ2-1, with TRBD2 as a possible D gene (6 bases). V shed 3 bases and J shed 0 bases, with 12 bases lying between them. The CDR3 runs 16 residues. The V gene's germline CDR1 is MDHEN and CDR2 SYDVKM. CDR3 sequence reads: CASSLLAASSYNEQFF. The CDR3 nucleotides are TGTGCCAGCAGTTTGTTAGCGGCGAGCTCCTACAATGAGCAGTTCTTC.

This clone has just one count. The rearrangement uses TRBV6-5 and TRBJ1-6, with D possibly TRBD1 on 6 matching bases. Per germline, CDR1 MNHEY and CDR2 SVGAGI. The CDR3 contains 15 residues. V lost 4 bases to trimming and J lost 2 bases, with 9 bases between them. The CDR3 loop reads CASSSRGTYNSPLHF. CDR3 coding DNA: TGTGCCAGCAGTTCTAGGGGGACCTATAATTCACCCCTCCACTTT.

J is TRBJ2-4 and V is TRBV3-1 (or the pseudogene TRBV3-2), with a weak D call TRBD1 (5 bases). V gave up 4 bases and J gave up 15 bases, with 16 bases separating them. The CDR3 spans 12 residues. The germline V gene has CDR1 LGHDT and CDR2 YNNKEL (reference sequence). CDR3 sequence: CASSRYRDRLYF. Written as DNA, the CDR3 is TGTGCCAGCAGCCGCTATAGAGACAGACTGTACTTC.

The table lists this clone with a count of one. Other DNA variants within this sample encode the same CDR3. The chain links TRBV18 to TRBJ2-5, with 7 bases identical to TRBD1. The length of the CDR3 is 13 residues. Germline CDR1 is KGHSH and CDR2 is LQKENI. V lost 2 bases and J lost 4; bases outside the gene matches: 1. In DNA form, the CDR3 reads TGTGCCAGCTCACCATCAGGGGGAGAGACCCAGTACTTC. Translating it yields CASSPSGGETQYF.

A single count supports this clone. This chain joins TRBV3-1 (or the pseudogene TRBV3-2) and TRBJ2-1; 8 nucleotides match TRBD2. Trimming cost V 5 bases and J 2 bases; bases outside gene matches: 8. The CDR3 length is 16 residues. CDR1 is LGHDT, CDR2 YNNKEL, per germline (reference sequence). The CDR3 sequence: CASSILGTSAYNEQFF. In DNA, the CDR3 is TGTGCCAGCAGCATCTTGGGGACTAGTGCCTACAATGAGCAGTTCTTC.

The genes are TRBV6-5 and TRBJ2-5; 9 nucleotides line up with TRBD1. This CDR3 has 15 residues. V shed 5 bases, J shed 6 bases, and the junction held 10 bases outside the gene matches. Germline lookup yields CDR1 MNHEY and CDR2 SVGAGI. The CDR3 loop is CASSPLGQGLKTQYF. Here the CDR3 DNA reads TGTGCCAGCAGTCCCCTAGGACAGGGGCTAAAGACCCAGTACTTC.

This clone was seen more than once but under ten times. This rearrangement joins TRBV28 to TRBJ1-1; D not certain. CDR1 and CDR2 from the germline V gene are MDHEN and SYDVKM. Trimming shortened V by 2 bases and J by 1 base, and 14 bases separated the two germline ends. CDR3 length equals 16 residues. The CDR3 DNA is TGTGCCAGCAGTTTAAGTGGAGGCCCCAGGAACACTGAAGCTTTCTTT. This codes for CASSLSGGPRNTEAFF.

The gene calls are TRBV28 and TRBJ1-4; possibly TRBD1 for D (6 bases). CDR3 length: 15 residues. Looked up from germline, CDR1 is MDHEN and CDR2 is SYDVKM. Between the trimmed V and J ends, which lost 5 bases and 5 bases, there was a span of 15 bases. The CDR3: CASSPRGGENEKLFF. In DNA form, the CDR3 reads TGTGCCAGCAGTCCCAGGGGCGGAGAGAATGAAAAACTGTTTTTT.

J is TRBJ2-3 and V is TRBV13; 9 nucleotides align to TRBD2. From germline, CDR1 is PRHDT and CDR2 FYEKMQ (reference sequence). V shed 5 bases and J 6 bases; nucleotides not matched to a gene: 12. The CDR3 runs to 16 residues. CDR3 sequence (DNA): TGTGCCAGCAGCGGGGGACTAGCCGGTTTTAGCGATACGCAGTATTTT. Protein product: CASSGGLAGFSDTQYF.

This sequence joins TRBV7-8 and TRBJ2-3, with TRBD2 matching over 8 bases. V was clipped by 5 bases and J by 1 base; unmatched bases: 5. Germline V gene data show CDR1 as SGHVS and CDR2 as FQNEAQ. This CDR3 spans 15 amino acids. The CDR3 bases are TGTGCCAGCAGCGTAACTAGCGGACGCACAGATACGCAGTATTTT. This codes for CASSVTSGRTDTQYF.

Remarks on this clone: The sample has other DNA sequences that encode this CDR3 too. Here the CDR3 DNA reads TGTGCCAGCTCAAGTGACAGGAACACTGAAGCTTTCTTT. This sequence encodes CASSSDRNTEAFF. This chain connects TRBV18 to TRBJ1-1, with D possibly matching TRBD1 (5 bases). V shed 5 bases and J shed 1 base, with 8 bases lying between them. This CDR3 has 13 residues. Germline V gene lookup returns CDR1 KGHSH and CDR2 LQKENI.

The chain has TRBV9 and TRBJ2-3; 8 bases fit TRBD1. Germline values: CDR1 SGDLS, CDR2 YYNGEE. The ends lost 4 bases at V and 1 base at J; junction bases unmatched: 5. The CDR3 length is 15 residues. The CDR3 DNA reads as TGTGCCAGCAGCCTCGGACAGGGCCGCACAGATACGCAGTATTTT. Residues: CASSLGQGRTDTQYF.

V usage is TRBV5-1 and J usage is TRBJ2-6, with D tentatively TRBD2 (5 bases). Trimming pared 8 bases from V and 0 bases from J, leaving 12 bases between. The CDR3 totals 15 residues. Germline assignment: CDR1 SGHRS and CDR2 YFSETQ. The CDR3 coding sequence is TGCGCCAGTAGCAGCGGAAGCTCTGGGGCCAACGTCCTGACTTTC. Encoded protein: CASSSGSSGANVLTF. The variable domain in full, with the rest retrieved from reference TRBV5-1 and TRBJ2-6, is KAGVTQTPRYLIKTRGQQVTLSCSPISGHRSVSWYQQTPGQGLQFLFEYFSETQRNKGNFPGRFSGRQFSNSRSEMNVSTLELGDSALYLCASSSGSSGANVLTFGAGSRLTVL.

J is TRBJ1-1 and V is TRBV7-8, with 8 bases lining up with TRBD1. The CDR3 loop spans 13 amino acids. The V and J ends lost 4 bases and 6 bases, in that order; junction bases with no gene match: 4. Germline V CDR1 and CDR2: SGHVS, FQNEAQ. The CDR3 sequence: CASSSDRGSEAFF. DNA for the CDR3: TGTGCCAGCAGCTCAGACAGGGGCTCTGAAGCTTTCTTT. Complete variable domain (other parts from reference TRBV7-8 and TRBJ1-1): GAGVSQSPRYKVAKRGQDVALRCDPISGHVSLFWYQQALGQGPEFLTYFQNEAQLDKSGLPSDRFFAERPEGSVSTLKIQRTQQEDSAVYLCASSSDRGSEAFFGQGTRLTVV.